The 13 T cell receptor beta chains listed next were all sequenced from one sample in a study of shared clonotypes between healthy human individuals. Produced via immunoSEQ multiplex PCR; TCRdb's table is partial and in-frame only. The sample consists of roughly 2 million clones, 95% of them appearing once. Specimen: naive CD4+ T cells sorted from blood. The subset is: CD45RA+ positively selected. These receptors came from a man between 18 and 35 years old in good health.

CDR3 amino acids: CASSPDPATHEQYF. In nucleotides, the CDR3 is TGTGCCAGCAGCCCCGACCCAGCTACCCACGAGCAGTACTTC. The chain is built from TRBV7-8 and TRBJ2-7; no firm D call. This CDR3 contains 14 residues. CDR1 SGHVS and CDR2 FQNEAQ come from the germline V gene. The V end was cut by 5 bases, the J end by 5 bases, with 16 bases between.

The chain is built from TRBV5-1 and TRBJ2-2, with D unresolved. From germline, CDR1 is SGHRS and CDR2 YFSETQ. The CDR3 is 13 amino acids. Between the trimmed V and J ends, which lost 4 bases and 3 bases, there was a span of 7 bases. CDR3 residues: CASSRQDTGELFF. The CDR3 coding sequence is TGCGCCAGCAGCCGACAAGACACCGGGGAGCTGTTTTTT.

The CDR3 here is CASSPRQGALGEQYF. The CDR3 DNA reads as TGTGCCAGCAGCCCAAGACAGGGGGCGTTGGGCGAGCAGTACTTC. The chain links TRBV9 to TRBJ2-7; 10 bases line up with TRBD1. The CDR3 spans 15 residues. The junction had 10 bases not matched to a gene; V was cut back by 4 bases and J by 6 bases. From germline, CDR1 is SGDLS and CDR2 YYNGEE.

The chain couples TRBV10-1 to TRBJ1-1, with D maybe TRBD1 (6 bases). The V gene lost 4 bases and the J gene lost 6 bases, with 12 bases spanning the gap. Germline V gene sequence: CDR1 WNHNN, CDR2 SYGVQD (reference sequence). The CDR3 spans 13 residues. The chain's CDR3 is CASSGTGGPEAFF. Written as DNA, the CDR3 is TGCGCCAGCAGTGGTACGGGGGGCCCTGAAGCTTTCTTT.

The V gene is TRBV10-3, the J gene TRBJ1-6, with D possibly TRBD1 on 5 matching bases. This CDR3 region has 16 residues. With 0 bases removed from V and 8 bases from J, the gap between germline ends came to 14 bases. Germline V CDR1 and CDR2: ENHRY, SYGVKD. CDR3 sequence: CAISESGGAGDSPLHF. The CDR3 DNA is TGTGCCATCAGTGAGTCAGGAGGGGCCGGTGATTCACCCCTCCACTTT.

This chain uses TRBV18 with TRBJ1-1, with TRBD1 matching over 8 bases. CDR1 and CDR2 from the germline V gene are KGHSH and LQKENI. With V trimmed by 3 bases and J by 6 bases, 6 bases remained unmatched. The CDR3 contains 14 residues. Written as DNA, the CDR3 is TGTGCCAGCTCACCCCGGACAGGGAGCTCTGAAGCTTTCTTT. This sequence encodes CASSPRTGSSEAFF.

The V and J genes are TRBV7-2 and TRBJ1-3, with D possibly TRBD1 on 5 matching bases. Germline V CDR1 and CDR2: SGHTA, FQGNSA. The CDR3 has 17 amino acids. V lost 0 bases and J 0 bases, leaving 12 bases between the germline ends. The CDR3 region is CASSLAGRLDSGNTIYF. CDR3 bases: TGTGCCAGCAGCTTAGCGGGACGTCTCGACTCTGGAAACACCATATATTTT. Together with reference TRBV7-2 and TRBJ1-3, the CDR3 gives the full variable domain: GAGVSQSPSNKVTEKGKDVELRCDPISGHTALYWYRQSLGQGLEFLIYFQGNSAPDKSGLPSDRFSAERTGGSVSTLTIQRTQQEDSAVYLCASSLAGRLDSGNTIYFGEGSWLTVV.

This clone came up once. The genes are TRBV5-6 and TRBJ2-3, with a tentative D call TRBD2 (6 bases). The CDR3 consists of 13 residues. CDR1 and CDR2 from the germline V gene are SGHDT and YYEEEE. The ends were cut back, 3 bases at V and 3 bases at J, with 8 bases in the middle. The DNA of the CDR3 is TGTGCCAGCAGCTCGGGAGTTACAGATACGCAGTATTTT. Its translation is CASSSGVTDTQYF.

V gene TRBV19 combines with J gene TRBJ2-4, with 9 bases matching TRBD2. The V gene's germline CDR1 is LNHDA and CDR2 SQIVND (reference sequence). Germline trimming cut 2 bases from V and 1 base from J; bases unmatched to any gene: 12. The CDR3 is 19 amino acids. The CDR3 bases are TGTGCCAGTAGTATAACGGCGGGAGGGCCCGTTGGGGCCAAAAACATTCAGTACTTC. Its translation: CASSITAGGPVGAKNIQYF.

The V gene is TRBV7-2, the J gene TRBJ2-7, with TRBD2 matching over 13 bases. CDR3 length equals 15 residues. In germline, CDR1 is SGHTA, CDR2 FQGNSA. The junction had 8 bases not matched to a gene; V was cut back by 0 bases and J by 12 bases. The chain's CDR3 is CASSLAWTSGRESYF. CDR3 nucleotides: TGTGCCAGCAGCTTAGCGTGGACTAGCGGGAGAGAGTCGTACTTC.

A note on this clone: Other DNA sequences from this sample encode an identical CDR3 as well. V and J are TRBV5-1 and TRBJ2-1; 8 bases are a match to TRBD1. Trimming cost V 1 base and J 1 base; bases outside gene matches: 1. The CDR3 is 15 residues long. Germline lookup yields CDR1 SGHRS and CDR2 YFSETQ. This chain's CDR3 is CASSLQGASYNEQFF. CDR3 bases: TGCGCCAGCAGCTTGCAGGGGGCATCCTACAATGAGCAGTTCTTC.

The chain is built from TRBV19 and TRBJ1-2; D possibly corresponds to TRBD1 (6 bases). CDR1 and CDR2 from the germline V gene are LNHDA and SQIVND (reference sequence). The CDR3 is 15 amino acids. V dropped 0 bases and J dropped 4 bases, with 12 bases sitting between them. The CDR3 is CASSIDPTGFYGYTF. DNA of the CDR3: TGTGCCAGTAGTATAGACCCGACAGGATTCTATGGCTACACCTTC.

This rearrangement joins TRBV5-8 to TRBJ2-5; 13 nucleotides match TRBD2. Germline lookup yields CDR1 SGHTS and CDR2 YDEGEE. V lost 0 bases, J lost 5 bases, and 7 bases stayed unmatched. This CDR3 contains 17 residues. This chain's CDR3 is CASSLGWTSGSGETQYF. For the CDR3, the DNA is TGTGCCAGCAGCTTGGGATGGACTAGCGGGAGTGGGGAGACCCAGTACTTC.